The present entry profiles one T cell receptor (beta chain) with its context. Its matching antigen is unknown. Though nominally healthy at sampling, donors likely had unrecorded immune exposures. The PCR was carried out with 60 Vbeta primers and 13 Jbeta primers. Measured with immunoSEQ multiplex PCR; TCRdb has only the in-frame clones, and not every one. The repertoire has about 230,000 clones, about 80% of them found once; the top ten carry about 0.6%. With 3 bases removed from V and 3 bases from J, the gap between germline ends came to 14 bases. The germline V gene has CDR1 MGHRA and CDR2 YSYEKL. CDR3 length equals 15 residues. The sample belongs to a study of cytomegalovirus exposure and HLA in healthy donors. Findings of the study overall: HLA restriction was apparent for most CMV-associated TCR beta chains in a later analysis.

The chain carries TRBV4-1 and TRBJ1-2; no firm D call. The sequenced sample consisted of PBMCs. The source of this sequence is a middle-aged woman in good health and CMV-seronegative. The CDR3 sequence: CASSHQFPGDYGYTF. CDR3 bases: TGCGCCAGCAGCCACCAGTTCCCAGGTGACTATGGCTACACCTTC.